The next 26 T cell receptor beta chains were all read from a single sample in a study of blood T cells in healthy people across ages. It was with a sample-barcoded 5' primer and a J-beta primer mix that a second PCR of about 7 to 12 cycles was run. From the 5' RACE reads, TCRdb called clonotypes with MiXCR, one entry per CDR3 protein. The table records about 650,000 distinct CDR3 sequences, about 30% of them present only once. The sample consisted of blood. The receptors derive from a woman over 75 in good health.

This clonotype occurred many times. V usage is TRBV4-3 and J usage is TRBJ1-5; D ambiguous. The germline V gene has CDR1 LGHNA and CDR2 YSLEER. V lost 0 bases to trimming and J lost 9 bases, with 15 bases between them. CDR3 length: 15 amino acids. The CDR3 coding sequence is TGCGCCAGCAGCCAAGATTTAGGGAAGGGTGGGCCCCAGCATTTT. As protein: CASSQDLGKGGPQHF.

This clonotype came up many times. The chain has TRBV5-1 and TRBJ2-3; TRBD2 matches at 8 bases. The CDR3 has 17 residues. Losses at the gene ends were 3 bases for V and 1 base for J; bases not matched to a gene: 10. Germline V gene sequence: CDR1 SGHRS, CDR2 YFSETQ. The CDR3 DNA reads TGCGCCAGCAGCTGCACGGCGGGGGGCCCTCGCACAGATACGCAGTATTTT. Residues: CASSCTAGGPRTDTQYF.

This clonotype was seen many times. V gene TRBV6-2 or TRBV6-3 combines with J gene TRBJ2-6; TRBD1 agrees at 8 bases. This CDR3 is 16 amino acids long. V lost 4 bases, J lost 4 bases, and 6 bases stayed unmatched. Germline CDR1 reads MNHEY; CDR2 reads SVGEGT. In DNA, the CDR3 is TGTGCCAGCAGTTCCAGGGGGCTGACAGGGGCCAACGTCCTGACTTTC. This gives the protein CASSSRGLTGANVLTF.

The table lists this clonotype with many counts. The rearrangement uses TRBV9 and TRBJ1-6, with 7 bases lining up with TRBD1. CDR1 and CDR2 from the germline V gene are SGDLS and YYNGEE. The CDR3 sequence is 15 residues long. J lost 8 bases, V lost 4 bases, and 9 bases had no gene match. CDR3 protein: CASSSTGTEYSPLHF. The DNA of the CDR3 is TGTGCCAGCAGCTCGACCGGGACAGAGTATTCACCCCTCCACTTT.

With regard to this clonotype: This may come from a read error, since a much larger clone is one base off. The chain couples TRBV15 to TRBJ2-7, with 15 nucleotides matching TRBD2. The J call may be incorrect, as the DNA end agrees better with TRBJ2-5. Germline assignment: CDR1 LNHNV and CDR2 YYDKDF (reference sequence). The CDR3 spans 17 residues. CDR3 coding DNA: TGTGCCGCCAGCGGAGACGCGGGACTAGCGGGGGGAGAGACCCAGTACTTC. Translating gives CAASGDAGLAGGETQYF.

The CDR3 loop reads CASSEGGWSEKLFF. The CDR3 DNA follows: TGCGCCAGCAGTGAGGGAGGGTGGAGTGAAAAACTGTTTTTT. This chain connects TRBV10-2 to TRBJ1-4; D not resolved. Trimming took off 2 bases at V and 7 bases at J, with 11 bases between the two ends. Germline-derived CDR1 and CDR2 are WSHSY and SAAADI. The CDR3 runs 14 residues.

Details on this clonotype: A much larger clone differs from this one at a single base, so this may be a read error. The chain employs TRBV28 and TRBJ2-1; the match to TRBD1 covers 8 bases. V was pared by 6 bases and J by 10 bases, with 8 bases of the junction left unmatched. CDR3 length: 13 residues. Germline values: CDR1 MDHEN, CDR2 SYDVKM. The chain's CDR3 is CASSRDRYYEQFF. The CDR3 coding sequence is TGTGCCAGCAGCAGGGACAGGTACTACGAGCAGTTCTTC.

This chain connects TRBV20-1 to TRBJ2-7; either TRBD1 or TRBD2 may supply D (6 bases each). The CDR3 runs to 13 residues. The V gene lost 2 bases and the J gene lost 4 bases, with 12 bases spanning the gap. From germline, CDR1 is DFQATT and CDR2 SNEGSKA (reference sequence). The DNA for the CDR3 is TGCAGTGCTAGATTAGGGGGGTCATACGAGCAGTACTTC. It is translated as CSARLGGSYEQYF.

This clonotype was observed at least ten times. V is TRBV5-1 and J is TRBJ2-5; 7 bases line up with TRBD1. Germline V CDR1 and CDR2: SGHRS, YFSETQ. The length of the CDR3 is 14 residues. Germline trimming cut 2 bases from V and 5 bases from J; bases unmatched to any gene: 6. The CDR3 region is CASSLNTGEETQYF. The DNA of the CDR3 is TGCGCCAGCAGCTTAAATACAGGGGAGGAGACCCAGTACTTC.

Points on this clonotype: Relative to the germline gene, one junction end is altered; a read error may explain this. The chain is built from TRBV5-1 and TRBJ1-6; maybe TRBD1 (5 bases). From germline, CDR1 is SGHRS and CDR2 YFSETQ. CDR3 length equals 14 residues. The CDR3 nucleotides read TGCGCCAGCAGCTTGGACCAGGGTAATCCACCCCTCCACTTT. It encodes CASSLDQGNPPLHF.

V gene TRBV30 combines with J gene TRBJ1-2; no reliable D call. This CDR3 has 11 amino acids. Trimming pared 0 bases from V and 8 bases from J, leaving 7 bases between. Germline CDR1 is GTSNPN and CDR2 is SVGIG (reference sequence). CDR3 nucleotide sequence: TGTGCCTGGAGTGTAACCTACGGCTACACCTTC. Protein product: CAWSVTYGYTF.

The chain employs TRBV2 and TRBJ2-5; 7 bases agree with TRBD1. V was pared by 5 bases and J by 12 bases, with 6 bases of the junction left unmatched. CDR3 size: 11 residues. Germline V CDR1 and CDR2: SNHLY, FYNNEI. CDR3 protein: CASSRGQKEYF. For the CDR3, the DNA is TGTGCCAGCAGTAGGGGACAGAAAGAGTACTTC. Based on the CDR3 plus reference TRBV2 and TRBJ2-5, the full variable domain is EPEVTQTPSHQVTQMGQEVILRCVPISNHLYFYWYRQILGQKVEFLVSFYNNEISEKSEIFDDQFSVERPDGSNFTLKIRSTKLEDSAMYFCASSRGQKEYFGPGTRLLVL.

This rearrangement joins TRBV7-2 to TRBJ2-2, with 7 bases identical to TRBD1. The germline gives CDR1 SGHTA, CDR2 FQGNSA. The CDR3 is 15 residues long. V was pared by 2 bases and J by 9 bases, with 9 bases of the junction left unmatched. CDR3 amino acids: CASSLNRGPTRELFF. In nucleotides, the CDR3 is TGTGCCAGCAGCTTAAACAGGGGCCCAACCAGGGAGCTGTTTTTT. Full variable domain (missing parts from reference TRBV7-2 and TRBJ2-2): GAGVSQSPSNKVTEKGKDVELRCDPISGHTALYWYRQSLGQGLEFLIYFQGNSAPDKSGLPSDRFSAERTGGSVSTLTIQRTQQEDSAVYLCASSLNRGPTRELFFGEGSRLTVL.

Worth noting for this clonotype: Being one base from a much bigger clone, this may be a read error. V gene TRBV3-1 combines with J gene TRBJ2-7; D call uncertain. The CDR3 has 15 residues. CDR1 LGHDT and CDR2 YNNKEL come from the germline V gene (reference sequence). The CDR3 sequence is CAGSQAPESSYEQYF. In nucleotides, the CDR3 is TGTGCCGGCAGCCAAGCCCCCGAAAGCTCCTACGAGCAGTACTTC.

This chain joins TRBV7-3 and TRBJ2-2; 13 nucleotides align to TRBD2. Unmatched junction bases numbered 7, after V lost 5 bases and J lost 1 base. Germline CDR1 reads SGHTA; CDR2 reads FQGTGA. The CDR3 has 18 amino acids. The CDR3 DNA follows: TGTGCCAGCAGCCCGCTAGGGACTAGCGGGGTGAACACCGGGGAGCTGTTTTTT. This encodes CASSPLGTSGVNTGELFF.

This clonotype has ten or more counts. This chain connects TRBV20-1 to TRBJ1-2; weak D call: TRBD1 (5 bases). The CDR3 covers 12 residues. Germline CDR1 reads DFQATT; CDR2 reads SNEGSKA (reference sequence). Trimming stripped 4 bases from V and 4 bases from J, with 10 bases between. For the CDR3, the DNA is TGCAGTGCTAAAGGGGACGCCTATGGCTACACCTTC. As protein: CSAKGDAYGYTF.

This clonotype was observed many times. The genes are TRBV7-3 and TRBJ2-5; D is ambiguous. Germline-derived CDR1 and CDR2 are SGHTA and FQGTGA. V was clipped by 1 base and J by 3 bases, with 6 bases between them. The CDR3 loop spans 13 amino acids. The CDR3 DNA reads as TGTGCCAGCAGCTTAAACAGCAAAGAGACCCAGTACTTC. Its protein is CASSLNSKETQYF. The variable domain in full, completed from reference TRBV7-3 and TRBJ2-5, reads GAGVSQTPSNKVTEKGKYVELRCDPISGHTALYWYRQSLGQGPEFLIYFQGTGAADDSGLPNDRFFAVRPEGSVSTLKIQRTERGDSAVYLCASSLNSKETQYFGPGTRLLVL.

The CDR3 here is CSTRGGGTSTDTQYF. The CDR3 DNA sequence: TGCAGTACCCGGGGCGGGGGAACTAGCACAGATACGCAGTATTTT. V and J are TRBV20-1 and TRBJ2-3, with 7 bases that match TRBD2. The V segment lost 8 bases and the J segment 0 bases; nucleotides outside the gene matches: 11. The germline V gene has CDR1 DFQATT and CDR2 SNEGSKA (reference sequence). This CDR3 is 15 amino acids long.

This clonotype was recorded many times. This chain connects TRBV29-1 to TRBJ1-1; no clear D gene. V was clipped by 0 bases and J by 10 bases, with 12 bases between them. In germline, CDR1 is SQVTM, CDR2 ANQGSEA. The CDR3 contains 12 residues. The CDR3 loop is CSVEDREWGAFF. CDR3 DNA sequence: TGCAGCGTTGAAGATCGGGAGTGGGGAGCTTTCTTT.

In its sample, this clonotype was seen many times. The V call is TRBV4-1, the J call TRBJ2-1; the match to TRBD2 covers 7 bases. Per germline, CDR1 MGHRA and CDR2 YSYEKL. V trimming: 4 bases; J trimming: 3 bases; junction bases outside the gene matches: 6. CDR3 length equals 15 residues. The CDR3 region has the DNA TGCGCCAGCAGCCTTGAGGCTAGCGGCTACAATGAGCAGTTCTTC. This encodes CASSLEASGYNEQFF.

With regard to this clonotype: The conserved phenylalanine or tryptophan normally closing the CDR3 is absent here, so this likely arose from a read error. V and J are TRBV3-1 and TRBJ2-3, with 11 positions matching TRBD2. The V and J ends lost 1 base and 9 bases, in that order; junction bases with no gene match: 9. The CDR3 spans 16 residues. The germline V gene has CDR1 LGHDT and CDR2 YNNKEL (reference sequence). The CDR3 DNA sequence: TGTGCCAGCAGCCAAGGTAGCGGGGGGGCCCGGTGGACGCAGTATTTG. Translating it yields CASSQGSGGARWTQYL.

The sample holds many counts of this clonotype. J is TRBJ2-7 and V is TRBV20-1; D gene ambiguous. Germline V gene sequence: CDR1 DFQATT, CDR2 SNEGSKA (reference sequence). Between the trimmed V and J ends, which lost 6 bases and 6 bases, there was a span of 18 bases. The length of the CDR3 is 13 residues. The CDR3 loop reads CSALPGSQIEQYF. CDR3 coding DNA: TGCAGTGCCTTACCGGGCTCACAGATCGAGCAGTACTTC.

Only a few counts were recorded for this clonotype. A clone one base away is much larger, so this may be a read error. This chain uses TRBV7-3 with TRBJ2-1, with TRBD2 as a possible D gene (5 bases). The J call may be faulty, since TRBJ2-7 better matches the DNA end. This CDR3 is built from 16 residues. Germline lookup yields CDR1 SGHTA and CDR2 FQGTGA. The CDR3 DNA reads TGTGCCAGCAGCTTAAGGCCGACTAATTCCTACAATGAGCAGTACTTC. It encodes CASSLRPTNSYNEQYF.

This clonotype was detected many times. V usage is TRBV3-1 and J usage is TRBJ1-2; no clear D. With 4 bases removed from V and 2 bases from J, the gap between germline ends came to 8 bases. The CDR3 extends over 13 amino acids. Per the germline V gene, CDR1 is LGHDT and CDR2 is YNNKEL (reference sequence). Here the CDR3 reads CASSLSRNYGYTF. The CDR3 DNA sequence: TGTGCCAGCAGCCTATCTAGGAACTATGGCTACACCTTC.

The rearrangement uses TRBV11-2 and TRBJ1-2, with D possibly matching TRBD1 (6 bases). The CDR3 contains 15 residues. V was cut by 5 bases and J by 2 bases, with 15 bases left in between. Germline values: CDR1 SGHAT, CDR2 FQNNGV. CDR3 sequence: CASSPRGGLNYGYTF. DNA for the CDR3: TGTGCCAGCAGCCCCCGGGGGGGGCTAAACTATGGCTACACCTTC.

This clonotype was seen at least ten times. The chain uses TRBV10-3 and TRBJ1-1; the match to TRBD1 covers 8 bases. CDR1 is ENHRY, CDR2 SYGVKD, per germline. The CDR3 length is 15 residues. J gave up 1 base and V 7 bases, and 8 bases lay outside the gene matches. The CDR3 spells CAINPGQGPNTEAFF. CDR3 nucleotide sequence: TGTGCCATCAACCCAGGACAGGGTCCGAACACTGAAGCTTTCTTT.